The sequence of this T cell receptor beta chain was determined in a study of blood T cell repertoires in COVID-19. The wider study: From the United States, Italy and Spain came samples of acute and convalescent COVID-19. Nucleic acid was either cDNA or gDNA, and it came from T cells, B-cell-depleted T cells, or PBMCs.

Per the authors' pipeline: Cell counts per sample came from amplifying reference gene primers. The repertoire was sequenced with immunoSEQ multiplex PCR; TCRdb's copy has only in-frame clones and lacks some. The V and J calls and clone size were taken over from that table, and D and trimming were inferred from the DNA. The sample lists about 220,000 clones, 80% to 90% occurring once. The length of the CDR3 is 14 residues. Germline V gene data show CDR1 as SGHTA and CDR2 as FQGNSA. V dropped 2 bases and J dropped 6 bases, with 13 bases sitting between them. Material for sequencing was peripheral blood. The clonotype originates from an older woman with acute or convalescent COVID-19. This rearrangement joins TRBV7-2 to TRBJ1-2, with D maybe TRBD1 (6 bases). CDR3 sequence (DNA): TGTGCCAGCAGCTTAACAGGGAAGTGGAATGGCTACACCTTC. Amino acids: CASSLTGKWNGYTF.